This entry describes one TCR beta chain. The repertoire was sequenced with immunoSEQ multiplex PCR; TCRdb's copy has only in-frame clones and lacks some. The top ten clones hold over 0.85% of a sample with roughly 88,000 clones, roughly nine tenths of them seen once. The data are from a study of control samples from healthy donors and cancer patients. This CDR3 has 13 residues. In germline, CDR1 is SQVTM, CDR2 ANQGSEA. The trim removed 6 bases at V and 2 bases at J, leaving 3 bases unmatched. Sequencing was performed on blood. The chain couples TRBV29-1 to TRBJ1-3; 8 nucleotides agree with TRBD1. This TCR derives from a woman in her twenties or thirties in good health. The CDR3 loop reads CSVEDRAGNTIYF. The CDR3 DNA follows: TGCAGCGTAGAGGACAGGGCTGGAAACACCATATATTTT.